The 17 T cell receptor beta chains reported below all come from one sample, sequenced in a study of cytomegalovirus exposure and HLA in healthy donors (dated by TCRdb to between 2016 and 2019). Library prep was done by the immunoSEQ multiplex PCR assay. For the multiplex PCR, a mixture combining 60 forward primers for TCR Vbeta segments and 13 reverse primers for TCR Jbeta segments was used. The table was pulled from immuneACCESS by TCRdb, which kept in-frame rearrangements only. Such tables lose some clones; where checked, under half of the loss comes from unresolved V genes, and the rest has no known cause. The sample records some 120,000 clones, around 82% of which are singletons. The top ten clonotypes cover around 1.3% of the sample. Sequencing was performed on PBMCs. The source is a female donor in good health and CMV-seronegative.

The chain employs TRBV7-2 and TRBJ1-2; 7 nucleotides match TRBD1. Germline V lookup: CDR1 SGHTA, CDR2 FQGNSA. Trimming removed 5 bases from V and 4 bases from J; junction bases left unmatched: 10. This CDR3 is built from 15 residues. The CDR3 reads CASSKGQVGVYGYTF. CDR3 in DNA: TGTGCCAGCAGCAAAGGACAGGTGGGGGTCTATGGCTACACCTTC. Supplemented by reference TRBV7-2 and TRBJ1-2, the full variable domain reads GAGVSQSPSNKVTEKGKDVELRCDPISGHTALYWYRQSLGQGLEFLIYFQGNSAPDKSGLPSDRFSAERTGGSVSTLTIQRTQQEDSAVYLCASSKGQVGVYGYTFGSGTRLTVV.

The J gene is TRBJ1-1, the V gene TRBV2; 9 bases fit TRBD1. The V gene's germline CDR1 is SNHLY and CDR2 FYNNEI. V shed 7 bases and J 0 bases; nucleotides not matched to a gene: 3. The CDR3 is made up of 14 amino acids. The CDR3 DNA reads TGTGCCAGCACTGGACAGGGGATGAACACTGAAGCTTTCTTT. Encoded protein: CASTGQGMNTEAFF. The variable domain in full, completed from reference TRBV2 and TRBJ1-1, reads EPEVTQTPSHQVTQMGQEVILRCVPISNHLYFYWYRQILGQKVEFLVSFYNNEISEKSEIFDDQFSVERPDGSNFTLKIRSTKLEDSAMYFCASTGQGMNTEAFFGQGTRLTVV.

V is TRBV29-1 and J is TRBJ2-4; 8 positions match TRBD1. J lost 7 bases, V lost 2 bases, and 4 bases had no gene match. CDR1 is SQVTM, CDR2 ANQGSEA, per germline. CDR3 length: 13 residues. Written as DNA, the CDR3 is TGCAGCGTTGAAAATCAGGGGGCGAACATTCAGTACTTC. As protein: CSVENQGANIQYF.

This clone was detected only once. The chain recombines TRBV11-2 with TRBJ1-1; D may be TRBD1 (5 bases). Germline loops: CDR1 SGHAT, CDR2 FQNNGV. This CDR3 comprises 13 residues. The ends were cut back, 5 bases at V and 7 bases at J, with 14 bases in the middle. DNA of the CDR3: TGTGCCAGCAGCCCGCCCCCAGGGCTTGAAGCTTTCTTT. The encoded protein is CASSPPPGLEAFF. The whole variable domain, remainder taken from reference TRBV11-2 and TRBJ1-1, is EAGVAQSPRYKIIEKRQSVAFWCNPISGHATLYWYQQILGQGPKLLIQFQNNGVVDDSQLPKDRFSAERLKGVDSTLKIQPAKLEDSAVYLCASSPPPGLEAFFGQGTRLTVV.

The J gene is TRBJ2-5, the V gene TRBV10-1; TRBD2 agrees at 9 bases. V lost 3 bases, J lost 2 bases, and 7 bases stayed unmatched. Germline V gene lookup returns CDR1 WNHNN and CDR2 SYGVQD (reference sequence). The CDR3 totals 16 residues. CDR3 in amino acids: CASSDGSSGGQETQYF. The CDR3 DNA sequence: TGCGCCAGCAGTGACGGGAGTAGCGGGGGACAAGAGACCCAGTACTTC.

The CDR3 DNA follows: TGCAGCGTGTGTGCGGGGGCAAGCACAGATACGCAGTATTTT. Residues: CSVCAGASTDTQYF. The chain uses TRBV29-1 and TRBJ2-3, with a tentative D call TRBD2 (7 bases). Germline values: CDR1 SQVTM, CDR2 ANQGSEA. The ends were cut back, 6 bases at V and 0 bases at J, with 13 bases in the middle. The CDR3 has 14 residues.

This sequence joins TRBV2 and TRBJ2-1, with 7 bases that match TRBD2. The CDR3 runs 16 residues. After removal of 6 bases from V and 0 bases from J, the junction contained 8 bases not matched to a gene. Germline V gene data show CDR1 as SNHLY and CDR2 as FYNNEI. The CDR3 here is CASREPGGSSYNEQFF. The CDR3 DNA reads TGTGCCAGCAGGGAACCCGGGGGGAGCTCCTACAATGAGCAGTTCTTC.

The chain couples TRBV4-1 to TRBJ1-2; TRBD1 matches 7 bases. V dropped 7 bases and J dropped 8; count of bases not matched to a gene: 10. The CDR3 runs to 13 residues. Germline-derived CDR1 and CDR2 are MGHRA and YSYEKL. CDR3 nucleotide sequence: TGCGCCAGCAACCCCGGACAGGATTGGGGCTACACCTTC. Residues: CASNPGQDWGYTF.

This clone has more than one count but fewer than ten. The genes are TRBV28 and TRBJ2-3; 12 bases map to TRBD2. Germline V gene lookup returns CDR1 MDHEN and CDR2 SYDVKM. The ends lost 0 bases at V and 8 bases at J; junction bases unmatched: 9. The CDR3 is made up of 17 amino acids. The CDR3 coding sequence is TGTGCCAGCAGTTTATGGGATCTAGCGGGAGGGCCTGGTACGCAGTATTTT. It translates to CASSLWDLAGGPGTQYF.

The rearrangement uses TRBV5-1 and TRBJ1-4, with 9 bases that match TRBD1. The J segment lost 8 bases and the V segment lost 0 bases, leaving 8 bases of the junction unmatched. The CDR3 covers 16 residues. CDR1 is SGHRS and CDR2 is YFSETQ in the germline V gene. DNA of the CDR3: TGCGCCAGCAGCTTGGTTTCGGGGACAGGGACCGAAAAACTGTTTTTT. It yields the protein CASSLVSGTGTEKLFF.

The chain couples TRBV2 to TRBJ1-3, with D perhaps TRBD1 (6 bases). The CDR3 sequence is 15 residues long. Germline V gene data show CDR1 as SNHLY and CDR2 as FYNNEI. With 3 bases removed from V and 1 base from J, the gap between germline ends came to 10 bases. Written as DNA, the CDR3 is TGTGCCAGCAGTGACAGGGGTCTTTCTGGAAACACCATATATTTT. Translating it yields CASSDRGLSGNTIYF.

This sequence joins TRBV4-1 and TRBJ2-2, with D uncertain. CDR3 length: 15 amino acids. Per the germline V gene, CDR1 is MGHRA and CDR2 is YSYEKL. V was clipped by 2 bases and J by 1 base, with 8 bases between them. CDR3 nucleotides: TGCGCCAGCAGCCAATGGCTGGTGAACACCGGGGAGCTGTTTTTT. It yields the protein CASSQWLVNTGELFF.

This rearrangement joins TRBV28 to TRBJ2-7; no firm D call. The CDR3 is 13 residues long. Germline V gene sequence: CDR1 MDHEN, CDR2 SYDVKM. V gave up 8 bases and J gave up 6 bases, with 17 bases separating them. CDR3 loop: CASGPSKVGEQYF. In DNA, the CDR3 is TGTGCCAGCGGTCCCTCTAAAGTTGGCGAGCAGTACTTC.

The chain couples TRBV5-1 to TRBJ1-2, with 9 bases matching TRBD1. The junction had 7 bases not matched to a gene; V was cut back by 0 bases and J by 7 bases. CDR3 length equals 15 residues. Germline-derived CDR1 and CDR2 are SGHRS and YFSETQ. In DNA form, the CDR3 reads TGCGCCAGCAGCTTGGGTCCGGGACAGGGTCTTGGCTACACCTTC. Translating gives CASSLGPGQGLGYTF.

V gene TRBV9 combines with J gene TRBJ2-3; 13 positions agree with TRBD2. Germline lookup yields CDR1 SGDLS and CDR2 YYNGEE. The CDR3 is 18 residues long. V was clipped by 0 bases and J by 2 bases; unmatched bases: 6. CDR3 region: CASSVAGTSGIFTDTQYF. DNA for the CDR3: TGTGCCAGCAGCGTAGCTGGGACTAGCGGGATCTTCACAGATACGCAGTATTTT.

The rearrangement joins TRBV27 to TRBJ2-1; TRBD2 matches at 7 bases. With 6 bases clipped from V and 8 bases from J, the junction kept 13 bases outside the gene matches. Germline V gene lookup returns CDR1 MNHEY and CDR2 SMNVEV (reference sequence). The CDR3 runs 15 residues. CDR3 residues: CASSLLLGRYDEQFF. As DNA, the CDR3 is TGTGCCAGCAGCCTCTTGCTCGGGAGGTACGATGAGCAGTTCTTC.

This chain links TRBV6-1 with TRBJ2-1; TRBD2 matches 7 bases. CDR3 length: 17 residues. The V gene's germline CDR1 is MNHNS and CDR2 SASEGT. After removal of 2 bases from V and 0 bases from J, the junction contained 7 bases not matched to a gene. In DNA form, the CDR3 reads TGTGCCAGCAGTGAACTAGCGGAGGCTAGCTCCTACAATGAGCAGTTCTTC. Translated, it gives CASSELAEASSYNEQFF.